This record looks at one T cell receptor (beta chain) sequence and its context. This specimen belongs to a study of blood T cell repertoires in COVID-19. Germline V gene data show CDR1 as MGHRA and CDR2 as YSYEKL. The ends were cut back, 0 bases at V and 1 base at J, with 13 bases in the middle. The CDR3 is 17 residues long. The method was immunoSEQ multiplex PCR; TCRdb's version includes in-frame clones alone and lacks a portion of them. The table shows 200,000 to 250,000 clones, with 80% occurring only once. The sequencing input was peripheral blood. The chain employs TRBV4-1 and TRBJ1-5; D uncertain. This sequence was found in a human donor in a cohort sampled during active COVID-19. CDR3 nucleotides: TGCGCCAGCAGCCAAGAGGCAGGATCTGAGAGCAATCAGCCCCAGCATTTT. This encodes CASSQEAGSESNQPQHF.